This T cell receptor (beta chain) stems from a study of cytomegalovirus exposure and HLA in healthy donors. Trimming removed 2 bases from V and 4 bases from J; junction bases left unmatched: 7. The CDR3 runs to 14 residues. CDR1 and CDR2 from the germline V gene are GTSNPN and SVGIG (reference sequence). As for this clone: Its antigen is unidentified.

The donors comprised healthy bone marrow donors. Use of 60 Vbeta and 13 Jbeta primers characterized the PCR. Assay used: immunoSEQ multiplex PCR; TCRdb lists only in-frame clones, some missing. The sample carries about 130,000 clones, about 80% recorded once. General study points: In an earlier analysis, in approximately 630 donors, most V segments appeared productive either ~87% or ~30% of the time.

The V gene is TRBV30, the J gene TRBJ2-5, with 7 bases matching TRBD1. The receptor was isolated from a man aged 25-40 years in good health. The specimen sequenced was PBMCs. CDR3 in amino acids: CAWSPTAGGETQYF. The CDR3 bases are TGTGCCTGGAGTCCAACGGCAGGGGGAGAGACCCAGTACTTC.